A selection of T cell receptor beta chains follows, all from one sample in a study of CXCR3-negative and CXCR3-positive naive CD8 T cells. TCRdb reanalyzed the 5' RACE reads, giving one entry per CDR3 protein sequence and no DNA. This table holds tens of thousands of distinct CDR3 sequences. The sequenced material came from naive CXCR3+ CD8+ T cells from blood. The receptors come from a human donor in good health. Some clones in this sample may be carry-over from other donors' samples. Both conserved end residues are part of each CDR3.

V gene	J gene	CDR3 protein
TRBV6-2/TRBV6-3	TRBJ2-2	CASSYPRLTGWELFF
TRBV7-2	TRBJ2-2	CASSAGAGPGELFF
TRBV4-1	TRBJ1-1	CASGGVNTEAFF
TRBV4-1	TRBJ2-7	CAGSQTLSGGGYEQYF
TRBV28	TRBJ2-1	CASSLSGGVYNEQFF
TRBV28	TRBJ1-4	CATSLLGANEKLFF
TRBV25-1	TRBJ1-1	CASRGWGQNTEAFF
TRBV20-1	TRBJ2-1	CSATTISGGYNEQFF
TRBV14	TRBJ2-1	CASSQDPGIGNEQFF
TRBV7-6	TRBJ2-5	CASSLAPEGGEGTQYF
TRBV6-2/TRBV6-3	TRBJ2-3	CASTGLAGGDTQYF
TRBV10-3	TRBJ1-1	CAIREVDTPNTEAFF
TRBV6-5	TRBJ2-1	CASSSGGFNNEQFF
TRBV6-5	TRBJ1-1	CASSNGGYSGAFF
TRBV3-1	TRBJ2-7	CASSQAGPPDEQYF
TRBV29-1	TRBJ1-3	CSVWGKSTGRDSGNTIYF
TRBV5-5	TRBJ2-7	CASSWTSGRAYEQYF
TRBV29-1	TRBJ2-1	CSVEDQTSSYNEQFF
TRBV3-1	TRBJ2-3	CASSHRDRASTDTQYF
TRBV4-3	TRBJ1-4	CASSFGTAPEKLFF
TRBV12-3/TRBV12-4	TRBJ2-2	CASRTDRGNTGELFF
TRBV20-1	TRBJ2-7	CSARDRGQYEQYF
TRBV5-4	TRBJ2-3	CASSSFLTSGTDTQYF
TRBV14	TRBJ2-5	CASSLTGPETQYF
TRBV4-1	TRBJ2-7	CASSQDLIQLYEQYF
TRBV7-6	TRBJ2-1	CASSLSRAGGRFNEQFF
TRBV7-8	TRBJ2-3	CSSSLPGLAGPWDTQYF
TRBV27	TRBJ2-6	CASRITGSTGANVLTF
TRBV12-3/TRBV12-4	TRBJ2-1	CASSYEDNEQFF
TRBV23-1	TRBJ2-7	CASIFLGPLRGNEQYF
TRBV29-1	TRBJ2-1	CSVEHDGPEQFF
TRBV14	TRBJ1-1	CASSQDRAPEAFF
TRBV7-9	TRBJ2-7	CASSSTDRSSYEQYF
TRBV28	TRBJ2-7	CASSLITSSPHEQYF
TRBV12-3/TRBV12-4	TRBJ2-3	CASSLPSDSTDTQYF
TRBV29-1	TRBJ1-4	CSVGDRANEKLFF
TRBV20-1	TRBJ2-7	CSARDMRVYYEQYF
TRBV12-3/TRBV12-4	TRBJ1-6	CASSLDSSYNSPLHF
TRBV27	TRBJ1-5	CASSTWGQGRNQPQHF
TRBV20-1	TRBJ1-1	CSARGLWAEAFF
TRBV7-2	TRBJ1-6	CASSLIPGSSYNSPLHF
TRBV28	TRBJ2-1	CASSFPLAGGPRDDNEQFF
TRBV12-3/TRBV12-4	TRBJ2-1	CASSLLASYNEQFF
TRBV7-8	TRBJ2-5	CASSPPSLAGAGETQYF
TRBV7-9	TRBJ1-5	CASSKTAPDQPQHF
TRBV6-6	TRBJ2-5	CASSYGETQYF
TRBV5-1	TRBJ2-7	CASSLRSQTYEQYF
TRBV28	TRBJ2-3	CASSATGLSTDTQYF
TRBV20-1	TRBJ2-7	CSARDGDRDYEQYF
TRBV12-3/TRBV12-4	TRBJ1-5	CASSDTDSNQPQHF
TRBV4-1	TRBJ2-1	CASSPHSENEQFF